These 13 T cell receptor beta chains were all obtained from the same sample, sequenced in a study of shared clonotypes between healthy human individuals. The protocol was immunoSEQ multiplex PCR, while the TCRdb copy is restricted to in-frame clones and leaves out a portion. The repertoire holds about 530,000 clones, 60% to 80% seen once, with around 12% in the top ten. Sequencing was done on a sample of PBMCs. These receptors all stem from a woman in her 40s in good health. Some clones in this sample may be carry-over from other donors' samples.

The chain recombines TRBV11-1 with TRBJ1-2; D possibly corresponds to TRBD1 (6 bases). V gave up 1 base and J gave up 3 bases, with 9 bases separating them. In germline, CDR1 is SGHAT, CDR2 FQDESV (reference sequence). The CDR3 sequence is 14 residues long. CDR3 loop: CASSLEQGDYGYTF. CDR3 coding DNA: TGTGCCAGCAGCTTAGAACAGGGCGACTATGGCTACACCTTC.

This clone has only a few counts. The rearrangement links TRBV7-8 to TRBJ2-3; the D gene is possibly TRBD1 (5 bases). The V gene's germline CDR1 is SGHVS and CDR2 FQNEAQ. V was cut by 1 base and J by 0 bases, with 14 bases left in between. The CDR3 loop spans 17 amino acids. The CDR3 bases are TGTGCCAGCAGCTTAGTCCCTCCGCAGGGTAGCACAGATACGCAGTATTTT. Encoded protein: CASSLVPPQGSTDTQYF.

This clone showed up just a few times. The chain combines TRBV28 with TRBJ1-2, with D maybe TRBD1 (5 bases). CDR1 MDHEN and CDR2 SYDVKM come from the germline V gene. The CDR3 contains 15 residues. V gave up 7 bases and J gave up 2 bases, with 17 bases separating them. The CDR3 protein is CASTSLGVRNYGYTF. CDR3 bases: TGTGCCAGCACCTCTTTAGGGGTGAGGAACTATGGCTACACCTTC.

This rearrangement joins TRBV5-1 to TRBJ2-7, with 8 bases that match TRBD1. The CDR3 is 15 residues long. Per germline, CDR1 SGHRS and CDR2 YFSETQ. After removal of 0 bases from V and 3 bases from J, the junction contained 5 bases not matched to a gene. CDR3 protein: CASSLGWTGHYEQYF. As DNA, the CDR3 is TGCGCCAGCAGCTTGGGGTGGACAGGGCACTACGAGCAGTACTTC.

Remarks on this clone: Being one base from a much bigger clone, this may be a read error. This same CDR3 is encoded by further DNA sequences in the sample. The CDR3 DNA reads TGTGCCAGCAGTTTAACCGGGGGCACCGGGGAGCTGTTTTTT. Amino acids: CASSLTGGTGELFF. V is TRBV28 and J is TRBJ2-2, with D perhaps matching TRBD2 (6 bases). Trimming removed 2 bases at V and 4 bases at J, with 8 bases between. Looked up from germline, CDR1 is MDHEN and CDR2 is SYDVKM. This CDR3 spans 14 amino acids.

Comment on this clone: A far larger clone is only one base removed, so a read error is likely. The chain has TRBV6-6 and TRBJ2-6; D is uncertain. Per the germline V gene, CDR1 is MNHNY and CDR2 is SVGAGI (reference sequence). The CDR3 contains 15 residues. The V end was cut by 2 bases, the J end by 4 bases, with 9 bases between. The CDR3 DNA sequence: TGTGCCAGCAGTTACACATGTGCCGGGGCCAACGTCCTGACTTTC. Protein product: CASSYTCAGANVLTF.

The chain links TRBV4-2 to TRBJ1-1, with a possible D match to TRBD1 (5 bases). Germline CDR1 and CDR2: LGHNA and YNFKEQ. Deletions cut 0 bases from V and 0 bases from J, with 26 bases between. The CDR3 is made up of 21 amino acids. The CDR3 DNA is TGTGCCAGCAGCCAAGAATGGGGTGTGACAGAACAACCGTGGGTGAACACTGAAGCTTTCTTT. This codes for CASSQEWGVTEQPWVNTEAFF.

The chain joins TRBV27 to TRBJ1-6; D might be TRBD1 (6 bases). The CDR3 loop spans 15 amino acids. Germline CDR1 and CDR2: MNHEY and SMNVEV (reference sequence). V shed 6 bases and J shed 7 bases, with 16 bases lying between them. The CDR3 DNA is TGTGCCAGCAGATCAGGGGAACTCGGGAATTCACCCCTCCACTTT. Encoded protein: CASRSGELGNSPLHF.

J is TRBJ2-7 and V is TRBV5-1, with D maybe TRBD1 (5 bases). V dropped 3 bases and J dropped 0 bases, with 16 bases sitting between them. Looked up from germline, CDR1 is SGHRS and CDR2 is YFSETQ. The CDR3 has 16 residues. The CDR3: CASSSRGTVGSYEQYF. DNA of the CDR3: TGCGCCAGCAGCTCAAGGGGAACGGTAGGCTCCTACGAGCAGTACTTC.

The CDR3 DNA reads TGTGCCAGCAGCGGTAACGTCCCAGACTCCTACAATGAGCAGTTCTTC. This sequence encodes CASSGNVPDSYNEQFF. The chain is built from TRBV11-3 and TRBJ2-1; no reliable D call. Germline V gene lookup returns CDR1 SGHNT and CDR2 YENEEA. V dropped 5 bases and J dropped 0 bases, with 14 bases sitting between them. The CDR3 has 16 amino acids.

This chain joins TRBV2 and TRBJ2-1; 11 positions agree with TRBD1. V trimming: 6 bases; J trimming: 1 base; junction bases outside the gene matches: 2. Germline V gene data show CDR1 as SNHLY and CDR2 as FYNNEI. The CDR3 loop spans 15 amino acids. The CDR3 sequence: CASRGDRGSYNEQFF. The CDR3 region has the DNA TGTGCCAGCAGGGGGGACAGGGGGTCCTACAATGAGCAGTTCTTC.

The gene calls are TRBV5-4 and TRBJ2-5, with D perhaps matching TRBD1 or TRBD2 (5 bases each). This CDR3 region has 14 residues. The germline CDR1 and CDR2 sequences are SGHNT and YYREEE (reference sequence). V was cut by 3 bases and J by 4 bases, with 13 bases left in between. In nucleotides, the CDR3 is TGTGCCAGCAGCTACCCTTGGGACCTAGAGACCCAGTACTTC. It codes for CASSYPWDLETQYF. Full variable domain (rest looked up from reference TRBV5-4 and TRBJ2-5): ETGVTQSPTHLIKTRGQQVTLRCSSQSGHNTVSWYQQALGQGPQFIFQYYREEENGRGNFPPRFSGLQFPNYSSELNVNALELDDSALYLCASSYPWDLETQYFGPGTRLLVL.

This chain links TRBV4-2 with TRBJ2-7; 8 nucleotides line up with TRBD1. The CDR3 runs to 16 residues. J gave up 1 base and V 4 bases, and 9 bases lay outside the gene matches. Germline V CDR1 and CDR2: LGHNA, YNFKEQ. The CDR3 protein is CASSPRGRTGSYEQYF. The CDR3 DNA reads as TGTGCCAGCAGCCCCCGTGGCCGGACAGGGTCCTACGAGCAGTACTTC.